This T cell receptor beta chain was profiled in a study of blood T cell repertoires in COVID-19. Study-wide background: COVID-19 samples collected from the United States, Italy and Spain covered acute and convalescent phases. Nucleic acid was either cDNA or gDNA, and it came from T cells, B-cell-depleted T cells, or PBMCs.

Repertoires were generated with immunoSEQ multiplex PCR, while TCRdb's copy carries only in-frame clones and drops some. The sample consists of about 140,000 clones, roughly 73% of them appearing once. Germline lookup yields CDR1 GTSNPN and CDR2 SVGIG (reference sequence). The CDR3 extends over 14 amino acids. With V trimmed by 3 bases and J by 5 bases, 5 bases remained unmatched. The receptor was derived from a woman between 50 and 59 years old with active or convalescent COVID-19. The chain couples TRBV30 to TRBJ1-5, with TRBD1 matching 9 bases. The material sequenced was peripheral blood. CDR3 in DNA: TGTGCCTGGAGGGGACAGGGTCTGTATCAGCCCCAGCATTTT. Its translation is CAWRGQGLYQPQHF.